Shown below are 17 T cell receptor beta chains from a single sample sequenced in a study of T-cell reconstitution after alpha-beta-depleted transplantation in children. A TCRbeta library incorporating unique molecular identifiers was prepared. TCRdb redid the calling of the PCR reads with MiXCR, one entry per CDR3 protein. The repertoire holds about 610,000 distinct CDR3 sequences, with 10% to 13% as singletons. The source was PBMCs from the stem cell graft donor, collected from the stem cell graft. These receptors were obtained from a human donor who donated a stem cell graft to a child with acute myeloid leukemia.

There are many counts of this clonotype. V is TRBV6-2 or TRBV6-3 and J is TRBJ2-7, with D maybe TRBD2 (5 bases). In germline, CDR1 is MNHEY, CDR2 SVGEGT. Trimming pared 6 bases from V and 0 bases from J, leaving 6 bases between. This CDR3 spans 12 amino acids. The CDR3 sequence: CASRGLSYEQYF. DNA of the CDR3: TGTGCCAGCAGAGGACTCTCCTACGAGCAGTACTTC.

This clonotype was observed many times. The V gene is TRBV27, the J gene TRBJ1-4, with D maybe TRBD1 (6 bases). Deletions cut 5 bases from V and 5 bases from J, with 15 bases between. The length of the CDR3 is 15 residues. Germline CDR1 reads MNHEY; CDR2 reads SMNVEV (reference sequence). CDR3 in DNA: TGTGCCAGCAGTCTCTTAGGGGGAGGGAATGAAAAACTGTTTTTT. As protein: CASSLLGGGNEKLFF.

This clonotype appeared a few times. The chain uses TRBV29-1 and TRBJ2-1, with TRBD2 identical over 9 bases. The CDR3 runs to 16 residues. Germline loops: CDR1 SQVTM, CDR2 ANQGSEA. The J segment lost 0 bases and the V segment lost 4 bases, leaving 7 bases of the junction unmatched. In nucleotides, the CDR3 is TGCAGCGTTGGGCTAGCGGGGTTTAGCTCCTACAATGAGCAGTTCTTC. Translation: CSVGLAGFSSYNEQFF.

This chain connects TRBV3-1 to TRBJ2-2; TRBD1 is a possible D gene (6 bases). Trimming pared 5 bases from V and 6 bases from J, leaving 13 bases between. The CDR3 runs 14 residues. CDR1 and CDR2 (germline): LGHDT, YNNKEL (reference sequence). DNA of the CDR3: TGTGCCAGCAGCTCCCCACCAGGGGCCGGGGAGCTGTTTTTT. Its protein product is CASSSPPGAGELFF.

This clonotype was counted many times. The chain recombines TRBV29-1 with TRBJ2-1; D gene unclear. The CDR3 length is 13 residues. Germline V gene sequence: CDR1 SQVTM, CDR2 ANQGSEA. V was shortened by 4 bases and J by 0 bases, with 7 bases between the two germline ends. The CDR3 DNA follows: TGCAGCGTTGTGTTCGGCTCCTACAATGAGCAGTTCTTC. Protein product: CSVVFGSYNEQFF.

The CDR3 spells CASSMGLAGPPGTDTQYF. In DNA form, the CDR3 reads TGTGCCAGCAGCATGGGACTAGCGGGACCCCCGGGGACAGATACGCAGTATTTT. The chain couples TRBV11-2 to TRBJ2-3; TRBD2 matches at 13 bases. This CDR3 region has 18 residues. The J segment lost 3 bases and the V segment lost 5 bases, leaving 11 bases of the junction unmatched. Germline V CDR1 and CDR2: SGHAT, FQNNGV. The full variable domain, rest sourced from reference TRBV11-2 and TRBJ2-3, is EAGVAQSPRYKIIEKRQSVAFWCNPISGHATLYWYQQILGQGPKLLIQFQNNGVVDDSQLPKDRFSAERLKGVDSTLKIQPAKLEDSAVYLCASSMGLAGPPGTDTQYFGPGTRLTVL.

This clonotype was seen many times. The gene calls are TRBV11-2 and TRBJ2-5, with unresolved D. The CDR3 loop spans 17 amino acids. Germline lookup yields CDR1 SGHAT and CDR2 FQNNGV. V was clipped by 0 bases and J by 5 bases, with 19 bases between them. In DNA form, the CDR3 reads TGTGCCAGCAGCTTAGATCTAAAGTCTACCCCCCGGGAGACCCAGTACTTC. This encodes CASSLDLKSTPRETQYF.

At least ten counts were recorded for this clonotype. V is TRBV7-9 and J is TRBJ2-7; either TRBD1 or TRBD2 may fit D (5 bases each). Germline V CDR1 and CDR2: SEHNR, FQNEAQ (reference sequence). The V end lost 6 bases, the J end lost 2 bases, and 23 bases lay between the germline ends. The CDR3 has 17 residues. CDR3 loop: CASSPIRGRQKTYEQYF. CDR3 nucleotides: TGTGCCAGCAGTCCAATACGGGGACGCCAAAAGACCTACGAGCAGTACTTC.

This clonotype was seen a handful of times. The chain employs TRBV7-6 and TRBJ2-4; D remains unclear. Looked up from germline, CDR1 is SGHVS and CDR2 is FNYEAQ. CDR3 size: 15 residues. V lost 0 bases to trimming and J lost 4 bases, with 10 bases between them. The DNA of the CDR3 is TGTGCCAGCAGCTTAGCGCAACCACCGAAAAACATTCAGTACTTC. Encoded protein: CASSLAQPPKNIQYF.

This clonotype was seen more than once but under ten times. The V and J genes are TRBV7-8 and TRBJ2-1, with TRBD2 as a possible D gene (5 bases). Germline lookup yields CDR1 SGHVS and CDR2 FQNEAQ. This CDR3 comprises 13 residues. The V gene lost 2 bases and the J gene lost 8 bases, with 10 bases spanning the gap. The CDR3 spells CASSLTGFYEQFF. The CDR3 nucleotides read TGTGCCAGCAGCTTAACGGGGTTCTATGAGCAGTTCTTC.

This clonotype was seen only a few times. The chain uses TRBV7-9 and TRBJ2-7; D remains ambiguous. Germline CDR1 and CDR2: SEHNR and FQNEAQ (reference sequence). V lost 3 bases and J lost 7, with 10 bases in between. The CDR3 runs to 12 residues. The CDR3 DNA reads TGTGCCAGCAGCTTCCTCGGGCGGGAGCAGTACTTC. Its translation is CASSFLGREQYF.

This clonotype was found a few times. As DNA, the CDR3 is TGCGCCAGCAGCCAAGAAGGCGGGCCTACGAACACCGGGGAGCTGTTTTTT. It encodes CASSQEGGPTNTGELFF. The chain carries TRBV4-3 and TRBJ2-2; a weak D match, TRBD2 (5 bases). This CDR3 region has 17 residues. V lost 0 bases to trimming and J lost 0 bases, with 11 bases between them. Germline CDR1 reads LGHNA; CDR2 reads YSLEER.

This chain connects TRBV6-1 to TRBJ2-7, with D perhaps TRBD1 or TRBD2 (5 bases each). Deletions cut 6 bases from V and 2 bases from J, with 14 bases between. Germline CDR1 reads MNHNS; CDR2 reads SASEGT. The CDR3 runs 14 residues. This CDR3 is CASSPGRNTYEQYF. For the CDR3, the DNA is TGTGCCAGCAGCCCGGGACGGAACACCTACGAGCAGTACTTC.

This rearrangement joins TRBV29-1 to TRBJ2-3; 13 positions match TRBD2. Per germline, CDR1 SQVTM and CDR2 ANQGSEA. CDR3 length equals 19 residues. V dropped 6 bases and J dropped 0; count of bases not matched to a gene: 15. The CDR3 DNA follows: TGCAGCGTCATAGGTCTCAGGACTAGCGGGAGAACTAGCACAGATACGCAGTATTTT. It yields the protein CSVIGLRTSGRTSTDTQYF.

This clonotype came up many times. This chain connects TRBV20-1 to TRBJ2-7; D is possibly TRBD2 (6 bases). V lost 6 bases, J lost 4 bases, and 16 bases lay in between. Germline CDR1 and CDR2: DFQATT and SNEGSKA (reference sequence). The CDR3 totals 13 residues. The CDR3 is CSAGVGGRYEQYF. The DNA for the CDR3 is TGCAGTGCCGGGGTGGGAGGCCGGTACGAGCAGTACTTC.

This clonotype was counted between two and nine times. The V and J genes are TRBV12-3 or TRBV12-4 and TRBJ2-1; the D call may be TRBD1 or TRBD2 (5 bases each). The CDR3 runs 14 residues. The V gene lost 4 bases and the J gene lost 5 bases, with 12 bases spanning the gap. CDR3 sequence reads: CASSSWDGNNEQFF. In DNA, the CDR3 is TGTGCCAGCAGTTCCTGGGACGGCAACAATGAGCAGTTCTTC.

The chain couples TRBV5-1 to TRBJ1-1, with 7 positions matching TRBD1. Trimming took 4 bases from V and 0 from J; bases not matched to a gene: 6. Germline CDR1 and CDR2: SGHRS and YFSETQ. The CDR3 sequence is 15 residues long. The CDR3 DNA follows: TGCGCCAGCAGCAAGGGACAGACAATGAACACTGAAGCTTTCTTT. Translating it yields CASSKGQTMNTEAFF.